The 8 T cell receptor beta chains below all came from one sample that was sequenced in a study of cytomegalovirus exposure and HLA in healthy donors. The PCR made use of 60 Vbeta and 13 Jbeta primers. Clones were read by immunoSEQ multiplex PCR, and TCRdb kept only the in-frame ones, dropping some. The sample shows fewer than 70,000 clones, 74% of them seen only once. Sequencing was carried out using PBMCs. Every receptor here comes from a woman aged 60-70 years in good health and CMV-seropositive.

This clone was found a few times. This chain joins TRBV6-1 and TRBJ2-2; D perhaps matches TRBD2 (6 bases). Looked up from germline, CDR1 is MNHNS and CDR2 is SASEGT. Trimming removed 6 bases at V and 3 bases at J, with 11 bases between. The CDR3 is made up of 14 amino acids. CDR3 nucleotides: TGTGCCAGCAGGCGGGACGGTCACACCGGGGAGCTGTTTTTT. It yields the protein CASRRDGHTGELFF.

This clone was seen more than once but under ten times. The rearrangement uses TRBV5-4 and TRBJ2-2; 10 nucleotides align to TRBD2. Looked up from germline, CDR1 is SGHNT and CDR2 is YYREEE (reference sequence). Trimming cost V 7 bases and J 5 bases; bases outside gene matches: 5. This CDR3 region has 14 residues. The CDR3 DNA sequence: TGTGCCAGCCTCATAGCGGGAGGAACCGGGGAGCTGTTTTTT. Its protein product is CASLIAGGTGELFF.

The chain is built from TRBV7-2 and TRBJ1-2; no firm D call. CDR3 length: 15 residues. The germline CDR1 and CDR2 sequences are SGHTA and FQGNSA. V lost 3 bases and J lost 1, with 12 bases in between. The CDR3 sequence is CASSLRRSVNYGYTF. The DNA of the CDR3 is TGTGCCAGCAGCTTGCGGCGGAGTGTTAACTATGGCTACACCTTC.

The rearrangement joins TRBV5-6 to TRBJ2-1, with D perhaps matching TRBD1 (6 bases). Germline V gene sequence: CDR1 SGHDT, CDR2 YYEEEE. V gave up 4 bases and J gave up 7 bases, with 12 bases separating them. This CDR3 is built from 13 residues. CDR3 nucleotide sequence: TGTGCCAGCAGCCTCGACAGGTGGAATGAGCAGTTCTTC. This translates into CASSLDRWNEQFF.

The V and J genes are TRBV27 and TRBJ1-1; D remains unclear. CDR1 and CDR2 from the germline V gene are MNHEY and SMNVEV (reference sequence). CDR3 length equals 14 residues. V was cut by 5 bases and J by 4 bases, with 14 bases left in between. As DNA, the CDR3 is TGTGCCAGCAGTCCAGGAAGGGAGGGCACTGAAGCTTTCTTT. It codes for CASSPGREGTEAFF.

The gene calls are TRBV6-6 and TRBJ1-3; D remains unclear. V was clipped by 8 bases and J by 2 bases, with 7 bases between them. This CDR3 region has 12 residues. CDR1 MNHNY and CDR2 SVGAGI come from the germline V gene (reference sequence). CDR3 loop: CASRGTGNTIYF. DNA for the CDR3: TGTGCCAGCCGAGGTACTGGAAACACCATATATTTT.

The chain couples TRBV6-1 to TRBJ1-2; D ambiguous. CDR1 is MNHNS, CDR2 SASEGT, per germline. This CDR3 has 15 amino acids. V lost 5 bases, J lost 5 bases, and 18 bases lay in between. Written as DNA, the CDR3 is TGTGCCAGCAGTACCGACGTGGAGGGAGATTATGGCTACACCTTC. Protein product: CASSTDVEGDYGYTF.

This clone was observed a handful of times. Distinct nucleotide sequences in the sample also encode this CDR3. Written as DNA, the CDR3 is TGTGCCAGCAGTTACCGGGGATCTGGAAACACCATATATTTT. It specifies CASSYRGSGNTIYF. V gene TRBV6-5 combines with J gene TRBJ1-3; no definite D call. The V end was cut by 2 bases, the J end by 1 base, with 6 bases between. CDR3 length equals 14 residues. Germline loops: CDR1 MNHEY, CDR2 SVGAGI.